This T cell receptor (beta chain) was found in a study of T cell repertoires in cytomegalovirus infection. CDR1 is MNHNY and CDR2 is SVGAGI in the germline V gene (reference sequence). The CDR3 covers 15 residues. The J segment lost 7 bases and the V segment lost 0 bases, leaving 8 bases of the junction unmatched. Each CDR3 protein gets one entry after TCRdb re-called the reads with MiXCR. The data show fewer than 300,000 distinct CDR3 sequences, around 25% seen once. This clonotype was seen ten or more times. The sequence was collected from a human donor in good health (CMV status not recorded). Some clones in this sample may be carry-over from other donors' samples. J is TRBJ2-7 and V is TRBV6-6; TRBD2 agrees at 8 bases. Sequencing was carried out using PBMCs. The CDR3 loop reads CASSYSSGGPLEQYF. Here the CDR3 DNA reads TGTGCCAGCAGTTACTCGAGCGGGGGCCCCTTGGAGCAGTACTTC.